The subject of this entry is one T cell receptor (beta chain). What was sequenced were expressed TCRB transcripts, since all of the isolated RNA had been reverse transcribed. The data were produced by immunoSEQ multiplex PCR, yet TCRdb's version contains in-frame clones alone and is incomplete. The data contain over 150,000 clones, 8.1% of them singletons. This entry comes from a study of beta chain features in type 1 diabetes. The sequence was collected from a man aged 18 to 29 in good health. Material for sequencing was central memory CD4+ T cells from blood.

The CDR3 loop reads CASSQVSSGRIIAHEQFF. CDR3 DNA sequence: TGCGCCAGCAGCCAAGTATCAAGCGGGAGGATCATTGCCCATGAGCAGTTCTTC. The chain has TRBV4-3 and TRBJ2-1, with 9 positions matching TRBD2. The germline gives CDR1 LGHNA, CDR2 YSLEER. The CDR3 loop spans 18 amino acids. The V segment lost 1 base and the J segment 8 bases; nucleotides outside the gene matches: 15.